This TCR beta chain was obtained from a study of blood T cell repertoires in COVID-19. Turning to the study itself: Acute and convalescent COVID-19 samples came from the United States, Italy and Spain. Sample material is recorded as cDNA or gDNA derived from T cells, B-cell-depleted T cells, or PBMCs.

Original processing methods: Estimation of nucleated cell counts relied on the amplification of reference gene primers. Produced via immunoSEQ multiplex PCR; TCRdb's table is partial and in-frame only. That table furnishes V, J and clone size, whereas the DNA furnished D and trimming. This table has 150,000 or so clones, approximately 88% appearing once. Sequenced input: peripheral blood. This clonotype was obtained from an older woman with acute or convalescent COVID-19.

In DNA form, the CDR3 reads TGTGCCAGTAGTATGGGACAGGGGGCCAAAAACATTCAGTACTTC. Amino acid sequence: CASSMGQGAKNIQYF. The chain links TRBV19 to TRBJ2-4; 10 bases match TRBD1. V shed 3 bases, J shed 1 base, and the junction held 0 bases outside the gene matches. The germline V gene encodes CDR1 LNHDA and CDR2 SQIVND (reference sequence). The CDR3 spans 15 residues.